The 18 T cell receptor beta chains below come from one sample, sequenced in a study of blood T cell repertoires in COVID-19. Only in-frame clones appear in the TCRdb table, and some are missing; sequencing was by immunoSEQ multiplex PCR. Of some 370,000 clones in the sample, 89% were seen once. The sequenced sample was peripheral blood. These receptors all stem from a man aged 40-49 years with acute or convalescent COVID-19.

This chain links TRBV20-1 with TRBJ2-5, with D unresolved. Germline V gene sequence: CDR1 DFQATT, CDR2 SNEGSKA (reference sequence). This CDR3 is built from 13 residues. Trimming pared 3 bases from V and 1 base from J, leaving 9 bases between. The CDR3 sequence: CSASRGSQETQYF. CDR3 nucleotide sequence: TGCAGTGCTAGTCGTGGCAGCCAAGAGACCCAGTACTTC.

J is TRBJ2-3 and V is TRBV9; possible D gene TRBD1, 6 bases. The CDR3 sequence is 15 residues long. CDR1 is SGDLS, CDR2 YYNGEE, per germline. V gave up 0 bases and J gave up 2 bases, with 10 bases separating them. CDR3 bases: TGTGCCAGCAGCGTAGGAGGGGGAACCACAGATACGCAGTATTTT. Protein: CASSVGGGTTDTQYF.

The V gene is TRBV2, the J gene TRBJ2-7; 7 bases match TRBD1. Germline V lookup: CDR1 SNHLY, CDR2 FYNNEI. The CDR3 length is 15 residues. V shed 3 bases, J shed 2 bases, and the junction held 7 bases outside the gene matches. CDR3 loop: CASSESRDRPYEQYF. CDR3 DNA sequence: TGTGCCAGCAGTGAGTCCCGGGACAGACCCTACGAGCAGTACTTC.

This clone showed up just a few times. This chain uses TRBV9 with TRBJ1-1, with 7 bases lining up with TRBD1. V dropped 2 bases and J dropped 4; count of bases not matched to a gene: 5. The CDR3 consists of 14 residues. CDR1 is SGDLS and CDR2 is YYNGEE in the germline V gene. CDR3 bases: TGTGCCAGCAGCGTCGACAGGGTAAGCACTGAAGCTTTCTTT. Its translation is CASSVDRVSTEAFF.

The genes are TRBV4-2 and TRBJ1-3; TRBD1 matches at 8 bases. The CDR3 covers 13 residues. Germline loops: CDR1 LGHNA, CDR2 YNFKEQ. V was pared by 1 base and J by 11 bases, with 4 bases of the junction left unmatched. DNA of the CDR3: TGTGCCAGCAGCCAAGGGACAGGGTTTGCCATATATTTT. Translated: CASSQGTGFAIYF.

The genes are TRBV6-6 and TRBJ2-1; D gene uncertain. The CDR3 length is 11 residues. Deletions cut 2 bases from V and 9 bases from J, with 5 bases between. In germline, CDR1 is MNHNY, CDR2 SVGAGI (reference sequence). The CDR3: CASSYAAEQFF. For the CDR3, the DNA is TGTGCCAGCAGTTACGCGGCTGAGCAGTTCTTC.

This chain links TRBV19 with TRBJ2-7; D uncertain. The CDR3 length is 13 residues. Germline V gene lookup returns CDR1 LNHDA and CDR2 SQIVND (reference sequence). V lost 4 bases, J lost 4 bases, and 11 bases lay in between. The CDR3 region has the DNA TGTGCCAGTAGTACCTCCCACGGTTACGAGCAGTACTTC. This codes for CASSTSHGYEQYF.

This rearrangement joins TRBV28 to TRBJ2-1; 8 bases map to TRBD1. V was clipped by 6 bases and J by 8 bases; unmatched bases: 21. CDR1 and CDR2 (germline): MDHEN, SYDVKM. The CDR3 covers 18 residues. CDR3 in DNA: TGTGCCAGCAGCCAACCGGCGCCCGACAGGGGCGTTTCCTATGAGCAGTTCTTC. Translating it yields CASSQPAPDRGVSYEQFF. Using reference TRBV28 and TRBJ2-1 for the parts outside the CDR3, the full variable domain is DVKVTQSSRYLVKRTGEKVFLECVQDMDHENMFWYRQDPGLGLRLIYFSYDVKMKEKGDIPEGYSVSREKKERFSLILESASTNQTSMYLCASSQPAPDRGVSYEQFFGPGTRLTVL.

J is TRBJ1-6 and V is TRBV10-2; D remains ambiguous. In germline, CDR1 is WSHSY, CDR2 SAAADI. The germline V and J ends were trimmed by 3 bases and 4 bases, with 13 bases remaining between them. The length of the CDR3 is 16 residues. CDR3 nucleotides: TGCGCCAGCAGTGACAAGCTCCTAAGTTATAATTCACCCCTCCACTTT. Translating it yields CASSDKLLSYNSPLHF.

The rearrangement uses TRBV9 and TRBJ2-5; possibly TRBD1 for D (6 bases). Germline CDR1 reads SGDLS; CDR2 reads YYNGEE. This CDR3 contains 14 residues. Trimming stripped 0 bases from V and 3 bases from J, with 9 bases between. DNA for the CDR3: TGTGCCAGCAGCGTAGGCAACAGGGAAGAGACCCAGTACTTC. Translating it yields CASSVGNREETQYF.

The rearrangement uses TRBV7-2 and TRBJ1-1; D gene unclear. The V gene's germline CDR1 is SGHTA and CDR2 FQGNSA. This CDR3 contains 16 residues. V was clipped by 2 bases and J by 1 base, with 14 bases between them. CDR3 sequence: CASSLQRHIRNTEAFF. DNA for the CDR3: TGTGCCAGCAGCTTACAGAGACATATTCGGAACACTGAAGCTTTCTTT.

The chain links TRBV18 to TRBJ1-5, with 9 bases fitting TRBD1. Per the germline V gene, CDR1 is KGHSH and CDR2 is LQKENI. J gave up 3 bases and V 3 bases, and 9 bases lay outside the gene matches. The CDR3 length is 17 residues. Here the CDR3 reads CASSPGQGFWDNQPQHF. The CDR3 DNA follows: TGTGCCAGCTCACCGGGACAGGGTTTTTGGGACAATCAGCCCCAGCATTTT.

This clone occurred once. The chain couples TRBV2 to TRBJ1-2; 8 bases are a match to TRBD1. This CDR3 is built from 15 residues. Germline V gene data show CDR1 as SNHLY and CDR2 as FYNNEI. V gave up 10 bases and J gave up 1 base; unmatched junction bases: 11. The CDR3 DNA follows: TGTGCCACCTGGACAGGGTTGGATGTTAACTATGGCTACACCTTC. Its protein product is CATWTGLDVNYGYTF.

The V gene is TRBV30, the J gene TRBJ2-7; D call uncertain. V was trimmed by 0 bases and J by 1 base, leaving 13 bases between them. The CDR3 contains 15 residues. CDR1 GTSNPN and CDR2 SVGIG come from the germline V gene (reference sequence). The DNA for the CDR3 is TGTGCCTGGAGTGTCCCTGAGGCCAGATCCTACGAGCAGTACTTC. The encoded protein is CAWSVPEARSYEQYF.

The chain couples TRBV2 to TRBJ1-2; TRBD1 might be the D (6 bases). The length of the CDR3 is 13 residues. V lost 7 bases, J lost 3 bases, and 12 bases lay in between. CDR1 is SNHLY, CDR2 FYNNEI, per germline. The CDR3 loop reads CASKRRGDYGYTF. In nucleotides, the CDR3 is TGTGCCAGCAAACGCAGGGGCGACTATGGCTACACCTTC.

The chain is built from TRBV7-8 and TRBJ2-1, with D possibly matching TRBD2 (6 bases). This CDR3 contains 14 residues. The germline V gene has CDR1 SGHVS and CDR2 FQNEAQ. Trimming took 5 bases from V and 8 from J, leaving 16 bases between them. The CDR3 nucleotides read TGTGCCAGCAGCCCGACGGACTATTCCGATGAGCAGTTCTTC. This sequence encodes CASSPTDYSDEQFF.

This sequence joins TRBV11-2 and TRBJ1-2; no clear D. Germline V gene lookup returns CDR1 SGHAT and CDR2 FQNNGV. The CDR3 is 13 amino acids. V lost 4 bases and J lost 1, with 7 bases in between. The CDR3 DNA is TGTGCCAGCAGCTCTTTACTTAACTATGGCTACACCTTC. It specifies CASSSLLNYGYTF.

This chain uses TRBV7-9 with TRBJ1-4; D may be TRBD1 (6 bases). V was trimmed by 5 bases and J by 5 bases, leaving 18 bases between them. CDR3 length: 16 residues. Germline CDR1 is SEHNR and CDR2 is FQNEAQ (reference sequence). For the CDR3, the DNA is TGTGCCAGCAGCACCCGAAAGACCCAGGGGAATGAAAAACTGTTTTTT. It encodes CASSTRKTQGNEKLFF.